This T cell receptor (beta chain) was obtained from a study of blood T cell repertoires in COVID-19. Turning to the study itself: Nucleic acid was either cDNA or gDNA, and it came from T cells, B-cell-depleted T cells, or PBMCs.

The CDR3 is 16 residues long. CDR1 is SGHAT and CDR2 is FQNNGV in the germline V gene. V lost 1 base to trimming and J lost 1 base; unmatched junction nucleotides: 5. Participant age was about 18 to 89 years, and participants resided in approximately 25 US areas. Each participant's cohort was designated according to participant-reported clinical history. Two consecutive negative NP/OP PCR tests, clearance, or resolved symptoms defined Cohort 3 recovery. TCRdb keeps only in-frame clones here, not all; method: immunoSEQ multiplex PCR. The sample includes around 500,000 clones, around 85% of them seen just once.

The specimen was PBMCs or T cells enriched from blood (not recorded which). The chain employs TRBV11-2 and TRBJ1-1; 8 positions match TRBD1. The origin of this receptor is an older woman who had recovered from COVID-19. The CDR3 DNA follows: TGTGCCAGCAGCTTAGTCTCCAGGGGGCGGAACACTGAAGCTTTCTTT. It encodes CASSLVSRGRNTEAFF.